This T cell receptor (beta chain) was recorded in a study of vaccination and CD4 T cells after COVID-19. The Oncomine TCR Beta short-read assay was what sequenced the DNA obtained from cultured CD4+ T cells. MiXCR, applied by TCRdb to the PCR reads, yields one record per CDR3 protein. The sample shows 10,000 to 15,000 distinct CDR3 sequences, roughly 80% of them seen only once. The treatment was: roughly ten-day PBMC culture with coronavirus spike peptide pools or control peptides (ViraFEST assay). Expanded clonotypes were found by TCR sequencing after peptide-pool stimulation (ViraFEST). Medium was half-exchanged with fresh IL-2 medium on days 3 and 7. This clonotype was picked up a small number of times. What it recognizes is unknown. The CDR3 runs 15 residues. Germline V lookup: CDR1 MNHNS, CDR2 SASEGT. J was trimmed by 0 bases and V by 10 bases; bases with no gene match: 9.

The sequence was obtained from a human donor who received a COVID-19 vaccine. This chain joins TRBV6-1 and TRBJ1-5; 7 nucleotides match TRBD1. The sequences come from CD4+ T cells from blood, cultured in vitro, collected after SARS-CoV-2 vaccination. CDR3 sequence reads: CATGRDSYSNQPQHF. The CDR3 nucleotides are TGTGCCACGGGCAGGGACAGTTATAGCAATCAGCCCCAGCATTTT.